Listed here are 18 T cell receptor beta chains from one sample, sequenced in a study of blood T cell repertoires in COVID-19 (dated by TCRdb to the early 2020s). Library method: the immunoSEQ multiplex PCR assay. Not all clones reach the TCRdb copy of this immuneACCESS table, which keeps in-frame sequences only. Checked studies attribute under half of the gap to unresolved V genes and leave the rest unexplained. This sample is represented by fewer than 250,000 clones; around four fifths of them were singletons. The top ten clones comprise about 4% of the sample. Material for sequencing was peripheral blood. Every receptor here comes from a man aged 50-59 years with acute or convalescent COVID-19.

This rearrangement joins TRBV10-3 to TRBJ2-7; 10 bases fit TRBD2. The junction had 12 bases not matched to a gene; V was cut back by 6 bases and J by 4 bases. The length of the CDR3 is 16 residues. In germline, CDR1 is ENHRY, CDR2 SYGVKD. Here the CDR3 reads CAISGTEREGRYEQYF. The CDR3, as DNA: TGTGCCATCAGCGGAACTGAGCGGGAGGGCCGTTACGAGCAGTACTTC.

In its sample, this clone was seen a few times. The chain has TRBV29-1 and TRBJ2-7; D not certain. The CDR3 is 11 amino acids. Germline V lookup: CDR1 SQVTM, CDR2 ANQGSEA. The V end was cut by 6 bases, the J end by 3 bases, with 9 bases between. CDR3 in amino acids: CSVTNSYEQYF. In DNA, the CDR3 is TGCAGCGTAACAAACAGCTACGAGCAGTACTTC.

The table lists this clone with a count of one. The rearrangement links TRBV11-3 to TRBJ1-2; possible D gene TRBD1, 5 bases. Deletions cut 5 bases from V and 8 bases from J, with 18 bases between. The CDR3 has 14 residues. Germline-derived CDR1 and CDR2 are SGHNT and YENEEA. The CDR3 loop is CASSTRPGFDGYTF. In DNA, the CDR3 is TGTGCCAGCAGCACTCGTCCAGGGTTTGACGGCTACACCTTC. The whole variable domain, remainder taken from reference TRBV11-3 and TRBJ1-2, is EAGVVQSPRYKIIEKKQPVAFWCNPISGHNTLYWYLQNLGQGPELLIRYENEEAVDDSQLPKDRFSAERLKGVDSTLKIQPAELGDSAVYLCASSTRPGFDGYTFGSGTRLTVV.

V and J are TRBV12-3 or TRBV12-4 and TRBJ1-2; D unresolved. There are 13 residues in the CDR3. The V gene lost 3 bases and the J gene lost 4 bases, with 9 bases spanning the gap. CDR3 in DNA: TGTGCCAGCAGTTTTGGCGGGCCCTATGGCTACACCTTC. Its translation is CASSFGGPYGYTF.

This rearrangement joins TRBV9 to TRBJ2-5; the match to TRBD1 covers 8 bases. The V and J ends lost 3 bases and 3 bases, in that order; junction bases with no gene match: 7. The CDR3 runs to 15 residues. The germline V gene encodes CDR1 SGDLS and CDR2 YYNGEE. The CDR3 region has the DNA TGTGCCAGCAGCGCCCCGGACAGGGAAGAAGAGACCCAGTACTTC. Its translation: CASSAPDREEETQYF. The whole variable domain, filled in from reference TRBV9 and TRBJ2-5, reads DSGVTQTPKHLITATGQRVTLRCSPRSGDLSVYWYQQSLDQGLQFLIQYYNGEERAKGNILERFSAQQFPDLHSELNLSSLELGDSALYFCASSAPDREEETQYFGPGTRLLVL.

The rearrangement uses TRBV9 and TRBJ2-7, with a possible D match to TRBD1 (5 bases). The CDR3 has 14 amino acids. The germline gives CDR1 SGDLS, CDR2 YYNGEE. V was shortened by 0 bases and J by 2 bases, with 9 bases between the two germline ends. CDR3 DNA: TGTGCCAGCAGCGTAGAGGGGCGTACCTACGAGCAGTACTTC. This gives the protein CASSVEGRTYEQYF. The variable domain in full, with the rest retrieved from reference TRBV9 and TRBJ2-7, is DSGVTQTPKHLITATGQRVTLRCSPRSGDLSVYWYQQSLDQGLQFLIQYYNGEERAKGNILERFSAQQFPDLHSELNLSSLELGDSALYFCASSVEGRTYEQYFGPGTRLTVT.

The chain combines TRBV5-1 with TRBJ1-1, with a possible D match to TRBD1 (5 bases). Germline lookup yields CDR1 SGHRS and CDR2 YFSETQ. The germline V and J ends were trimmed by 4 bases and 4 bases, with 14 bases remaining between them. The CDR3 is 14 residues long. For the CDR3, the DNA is TGCGCCAGCAGCCACCGGGGGGGTGGCACTGAAGCTTTCTTT. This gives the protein CASSHRGGGTEAFF.

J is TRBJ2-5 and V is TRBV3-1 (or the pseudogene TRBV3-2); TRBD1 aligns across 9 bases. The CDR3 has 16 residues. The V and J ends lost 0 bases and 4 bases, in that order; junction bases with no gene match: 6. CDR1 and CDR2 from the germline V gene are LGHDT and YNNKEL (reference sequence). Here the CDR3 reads CASSQDRTGGRETQYF. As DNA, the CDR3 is TGTGCCAGCAGCCAAGATCGAACAGGGGGCCGAGAGACCCAGTACTTC.

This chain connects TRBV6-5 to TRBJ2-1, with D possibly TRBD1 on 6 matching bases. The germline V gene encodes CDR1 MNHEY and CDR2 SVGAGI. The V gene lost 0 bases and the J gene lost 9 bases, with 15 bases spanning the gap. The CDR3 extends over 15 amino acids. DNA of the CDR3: TGTGCCAGCAGTTACTCCCCGGACAGAAGCCTTGAGCAGTTCTTC. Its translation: CASSYSPDRSLEQFF.

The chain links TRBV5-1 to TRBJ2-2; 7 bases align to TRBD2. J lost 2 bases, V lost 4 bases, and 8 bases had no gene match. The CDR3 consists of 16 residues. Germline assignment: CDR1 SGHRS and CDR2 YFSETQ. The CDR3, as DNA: TGCGCCAGCAGCCGGGGGAGGGAACCAAACACCGGGGAGCTGTTTTTT. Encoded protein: CASSRGREPNTGELFF.

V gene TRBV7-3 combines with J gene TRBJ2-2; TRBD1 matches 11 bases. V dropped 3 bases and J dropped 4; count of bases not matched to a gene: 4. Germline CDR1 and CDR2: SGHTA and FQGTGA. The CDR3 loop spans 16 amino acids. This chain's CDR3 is CASSFAGQGGTGELFF. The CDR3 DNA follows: TGTGCCAGCAGCTTTGCGGGACAGGGGGGCACCGGGGAGCTGTTTTTT. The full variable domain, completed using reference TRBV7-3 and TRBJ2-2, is GAGVSQTPSNKVTEKGKYVELRCDPISGHTALYWYRQSLGQGPEFLIYFQGTGAADDSGLPNDRFFAVRPEGSVSTLKIQRTERGDSAVYLCASSFAGQGGTGELFFGEGSRLTVL.

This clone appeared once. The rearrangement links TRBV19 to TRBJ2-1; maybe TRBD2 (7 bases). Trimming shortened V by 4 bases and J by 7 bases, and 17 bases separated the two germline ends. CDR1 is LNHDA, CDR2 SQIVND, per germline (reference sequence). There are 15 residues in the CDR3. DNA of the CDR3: TGTGCCAGTAGTACACCCGTTGCGGGGGCAAATGAGCAGTTCTTC. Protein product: CASSTPVAGANEQFF.

The CDR3 region is CASKWEQGLNTEAFF. The CDR3 bases are TGTGCCAGCAAGTGGGAACAGGGGCTGAACACTGAAGCTTTCTTT. The gene calls are TRBV6-5 and TRBJ1-1; 7 bases are shared with TRBD1. The length of the CDR3 is 15 residues. V lost 7 bases, J lost 0 bases, and 8 bases stayed unmatched. Germline V CDR1 and CDR2: MNHEY, SVGAGI.

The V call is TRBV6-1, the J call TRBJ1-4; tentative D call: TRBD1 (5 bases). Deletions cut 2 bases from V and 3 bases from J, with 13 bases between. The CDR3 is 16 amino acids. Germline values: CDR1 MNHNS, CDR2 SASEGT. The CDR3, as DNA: TGTGCCAGCAGTGAAAAGCTAGGGGAGGCTAATGAAAAACTGTTTTTT. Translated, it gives CASSEKLGEANEKLFF.

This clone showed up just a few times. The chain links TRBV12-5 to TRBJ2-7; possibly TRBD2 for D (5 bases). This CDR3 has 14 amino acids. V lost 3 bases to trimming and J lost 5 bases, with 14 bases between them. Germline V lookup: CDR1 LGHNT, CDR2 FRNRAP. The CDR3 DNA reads TGTGCTAGTGGTTTAGAACTAGGGTTCAACGAGCAGTACTTC. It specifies CASGLELGFNEQYF.

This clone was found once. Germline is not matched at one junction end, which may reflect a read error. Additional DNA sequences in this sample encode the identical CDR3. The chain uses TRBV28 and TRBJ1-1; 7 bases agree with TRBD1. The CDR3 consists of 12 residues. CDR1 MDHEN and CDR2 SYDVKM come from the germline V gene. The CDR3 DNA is TGTGCCAGCAGTTTGGGACAGCAGAAAGCCTTCTTT. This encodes CASSLGQQKAFF.

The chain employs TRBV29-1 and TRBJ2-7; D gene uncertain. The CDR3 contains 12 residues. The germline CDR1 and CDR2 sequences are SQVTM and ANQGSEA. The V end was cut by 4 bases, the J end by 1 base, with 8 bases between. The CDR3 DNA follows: TGCAGCGTTGCTGACTGGTCCTACGAGCAGTACTTC. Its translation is CSVADWSYEQYF.

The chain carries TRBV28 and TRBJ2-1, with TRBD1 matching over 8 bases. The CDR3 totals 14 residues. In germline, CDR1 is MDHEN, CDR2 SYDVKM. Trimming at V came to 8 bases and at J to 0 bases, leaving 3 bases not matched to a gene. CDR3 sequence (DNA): TGTGCCAGCTCCCAGGGGGCCTCCTACAATGAGCAGTTCTTC. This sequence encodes CASSQGASYNEQFF. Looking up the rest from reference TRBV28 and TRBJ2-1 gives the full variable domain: DVKVTQSSRYLVKRTGEKVFLECVQDMDHENMFWYRQDPGLGLRLIYFSYDVKMKEKGDIPEGYSVSREKKERFSLILESASTNQTSMYLCASSQGASYNEQFFGPGTRLTVL.